This T cell receptor (beta chain) was observed in a study of blood T cells in healthy people across ages. Points from the study as a whole: Unsorted PBMCs blocked a conclusive comparison of naive and antigen-experienced cells.

As for this clonotype: Antigen unknown.

The sample, around 10 milliliters of peripheral blood, was drawn from each donor. A sample-barcoded 5' primer and a J-beta primer mix were used in a second PCR of roughly 7 to 11 cycles. A 12-random-nucleotide template-switch adaptor tagged each cDNA molecule. TCRdb reprocessed the 5' RACE reads with MiXCR, giving one entry per CDR3 protein. This table holds some 1,800,000 distinct CDR3 sequences, about 39% found once. Between the trimmed V and J ends, which lost 1 base and 7 bases, there was a span of 13 bases. Germline CDR1 reads SGHTA; CDR2 reads FQGNSA. The CDR3 has 14 residues. This chain joins TRBV7-2 and TRBJ1-1; tentatively, D is TRBD1 (5 bases). The clonotype comes from a human donor in good health. What was sequenced was blood. The CDR3 sequence is CASSLDQGAGEAFF. CDR3 coding DNA: TGTGCCAGCAGCTTAGACCAGGGTGCGGGTGAAGCTTTCTTT.